One sample yielded the 19 T cell receptor beta chains listed below, sequenced in a study of T cell responses to AZD1222 COVID-19 vaccine. This table comes from immunoSEQ multiplex PCR, and its TCRdb copy is limited to in-frame clones, with some not included. The data hold 160,000 or so clones, with approximately 88% observed a single time. The starting material was peripheral blood, obtained on day 0 of AZD1222 vaccination. The receptors stem from an adult in good health.

The chain is built from TRBV11-2 and TRBJ1-6; TRBD1 aligns across 9 bases. Looked up from germline, CDR1 is SGHAT and CDR2 is FQNNGV. Trimming at V came to 2 bases and at J to 8 bases, leaving 4 bases not matched to a gene. The CDR3 length is 15 residues. As DNA, the CDR3 is TGTGCCAGCAGCTTATCCGGGACAGGGTATTCACCCCTCCACTTT. This translates into CASSLSGTGYSPLHF.

The J gene is TRBJ2-3, the V gene TRBV29-1, with TRBD2 matching over 11 bases. V shed 7 bases, J shed 6 bases, and the junction held 12 bases outside the gene matches. CDR1 is SQVTM, CDR2 ANQGSEA, per germline. This CDR3 contains 15 residues. The CDR3 DNA follows: TGCAGCGAAACCCAGACTAGCGGGGAGTATGATACGCAGTATTTT. The encoded protein is CSETQTSGEYDTQYF.

This chain connects TRBV6-4 to TRBJ2-2; 10 nucleotides agree with TRBD2. This CDR3 spans 16 amino acids. The J segment lost 0 bases and the V segment lost 5 bases, leaving 3 bases of the junction unmatched. Germline CDR1 MRHNA, CDR2 SNTAGT. The CDR3 here is CASSSSGGANTGELFF. The CDR3 DNA sequence: TGTGCCAGCAGTTCGAGCGGGGGGGCGAACACCGGGGAGCTGTTTTTT.

CDR3 amino acids: CASSHLSNTEAFF. The CDR3 bases are TGTGCCAGCAGTCATCTATCGAACACTGAAGCTTTCTTT. The chain carries TRBV7-6 and TRBJ1-1, with no clear D. Trimming took off 6 bases at V and 1 base at J, with 9 bases between the two ends. The CDR3 totals 13 residues. Looked up from germline, CDR1 is SGHVS and CDR2 is FNYEAQ.

The rearrangement uses TRBV9 and TRBJ1-1; no clear D gene. The V and J ends lost 0 bases and 3 bases respectively, with 12 bases between them. CDR3 size: 15 residues. CDR1 is SGDLS and CDR2 is YYNGEE in the germline V gene. The CDR3 spells CASSVGLGKDTEAFF. Here the CDR3 DNA reads TGTGCCAGCAGCGTAGGATTGGGGAAGGACACTGAAGCTTTCTTT.

This clone was seen more than once but under ten times. J is TRBJ2-7 and V is TRBV28, with 14 bases matching TRBD2. CDR3 length: 14 amino acids. V trimming: 5 bases; J trimming: 7 bases; junction bases outside the gene matches: 4. Germline V gene sequence: CDR1 MDHEN, CDR2 SYDVKM. CDR3 protein: CASSLGLAGAEQYF. The CDR3 nucleotides are TGTGCCAGCAGTCTGGGACTAGCGGGAGCTGAGCAGTACTTC.

The chain employs TRBV5-6 and TRBJ2-7, with D unclear. Trimming stripped 4 bases from V and 0 bases from J, with 11 bases between. The CDR3 contains 14 residues. Germline lookup yields CDR1 SGHDT and CDR2 YYEEEE. The DNA for the CDR3 is TGTGCCAGCAGCCGTTACCAGAGCTCCTACGAGCAGTACGTC. It specifies CASSRYQSSYEQYV.

The gene calls are TRBV19 and TRBJ1-6; D uncertain. This CDR3 is 15 amino acids long. CDR1 and CDR2 from the germline V gene are LNHDA and SQIVND (reference sequence). V was pared by 7 bases and J by 8 bases, with 18 bases between. The CDR3 sequence: CASTYAGRVDSPLHF. In nucleotides, the CDR3 is TGTGCCAGTACCTACGCGGGTCGAGTGGATTCACCCCTCCACTTT.

The rearrangement links TRBV30 to TRBJ1-2; 7 positions agree with TRBD1. The trim removed 1 base at V and 4 bases at J, leaving 3 bases unmatched. The CDR3 spans 13 residues. CDR1 and CDR2 from the germline V gene are GTSNPN and SVGIG (reference sequence). The CDR3 loop is CAWSGDRGYGYTF. The CDR3 coding sequence is TGTGCCTGGAGTGGGGACAGAGGCTATGGCTACACCTTC.

This clone was observed once. The rearrangement uses TRBV7-6 and TRBJ2-5; TRBD2 is a possible D gene (5 bases). There are 14 residues in the CDR3. Trimming pared 3 bases from V and 2 bases from J, leaving 10 bases between. Germline CDR1 is SGHVS and CDR2 is FNYEAQ. CDR3 nucleotide sequence: TGTGCCAGCAGCTTTGGCTTAGCGCAAGAGACCCAGTACTTC. The encoded protein is CASSFGLAQETQYF.

The J gene is TRBJ1-1, the V gene TRBV29-1; no definite D call. V was pared by 7 bases and J by 5 bases, with 14 bases between. Germline-derived CDR1 and CDR2 are SQVTM and ANQGSEA. The CDR3 runs 12 residues. The CDR3 DNA reads TGCAGCGCCACCCCGGGTGGGACTGAAGCTTTCTTT. It yields the protein CSATPGGTEAFF.

V gene TRBV5-1 combines with J gene TRBJ2-1; 11 bases map to TRBD2. Germline CDR1 and CDR2: SGHRS and YFSETQ. The CDR3 consists of 17 residues. Germline trimming cut 0 bases from V and 5 bases from J; bases unmatched to any gene: 7. The CDR3 spells CASSLGLAGPTNNEQFF. The CDR3 bases are TGCGCCAGCAGCTTGGGACTAGCGGGGCCAACAAACAATGAGCAGTTCTTC. The full variable domain, completed using reference TRBV5-1 and TRBJ2-1, is KAGVTQTPRYLIKTRGQQVTLSCSPISGHRSVSWYQQTPGQGLQFLFEYFSETQRNKGNFPGRFSGRQFSNSRSEMNVSTLELGDSALYLCASSLGLAGPTNNEQFFGPGTRLTVL.

The chain joins TRBV6-9 to TRBJ1-4; 9 nucleotides align to TRBD1. The ends lost 9 bases at V and 7 bases at J; junction bases unmatched: 15. CDR3 length equals 16 residues. Germline CDR1 reads MNHGY; CDR2 reads SVAAGI. Here the CDR3 reads CARDTKPGQGSEKLFF. DNA for the CDR3: TGTGCCAGGGATACTAAACCGGGACAGGGAAGTGAAAAACTGTTTTTT.

The rearrangement links TRBV9 to TRBJ2-3, with a tentative D call TRBD2 (6 bases). The CDR3 consists of 13 residues. Trimming cost V 3 bases and J 14 bases, with 19 bases left between them. Germline V gene lookup returns CDR1 SGDLS and CDR2 YYNGEE. The CDR3 sequence: CASSADSGTPSYF. The CDR3 DNA is TGTGCCAGCAGCGCGGATTCCGGGACTCCCTCGTATTTT.

V usage is TRBV30 and J usage is TRBJ1-5; 7 positions match TRBD1. CDR3 size: 15 residues. The germline gives CDR1 GTSNPN, CDR2 SVGIG (reference sequence). V lost 0 bases, J lost 5 bases, and 7 bases stayed unmatched. The CDR3 reads CAWSVGDREDQPQHF. The CDR3 DNA reads TGTGCCTGGAGTGTGGGAGACAGGGAGGATCAGCCCCAGCATTTT.

The chain links TRBV2 to TRBJ1-4; 8 bases are shared with TRBD1. The germline gives CDR1 SNHLY, CDR2 FYNNEI. V was clipped by 6 bases and J by 7 bases; unmatched bases: 13. The CDR3 consists of 16 residues. The CDR3 region has the DNA TGTGCCAGCAGCCCAACCGCGGACAGGGTGGGTGAAAAACTGTTTTTT. It encodes CASSPTADRVGEKLFF.

This clone was seen only once. The chain links TRBV6-1 to TRBJ2-5; no clear D gene. V was cut by 0 bases and J by 5 bases, with 16 bases left in between. Germline V gene data show CDR1 as MNHNS and CDR2 as SASEGT. The CDR3 totals 16 residues. CDR3 loop: CASSEALRSPGETQYF. The CDR3 DNA follows: TGTGCCAGCAGTGAAGCGCTGAGGTCCCCCGGGGAGACCCAGTACTTC.

The chain links TRBV5-1 to TRBJ1-4; D possibly corresponds to TRBD1 (5 bases). The CDR3 spans 14 residues. V lost 4 bases to trimming and J lost 0 bases, with 7 bases between them. Per the germline V gene, CDR1 is SGHRS and CDR2 is YFSETQ. This CDR3 reads CASSAGTTNEKLFF. The CDR3 coding sequence is TGCGCCAGCAGCGCAGGGACAACTAATGAAAAACTGTTTTTT.

The chain has TRBV6-5 and TRBJ1-5; D call uncertain. V lost 6 bases and J 2 bases, leaving 5 bases between the germline ends. CDR3 size: 12 residues. Germline CDR1 is MNHEY and CDR2 is SVGAGI. CDR3 DNA sequence: TGTGCCAGCAGCGGGGGCAATCAGCCCCAGCATTTT. Translating it yields CASSGGNQPQHF.